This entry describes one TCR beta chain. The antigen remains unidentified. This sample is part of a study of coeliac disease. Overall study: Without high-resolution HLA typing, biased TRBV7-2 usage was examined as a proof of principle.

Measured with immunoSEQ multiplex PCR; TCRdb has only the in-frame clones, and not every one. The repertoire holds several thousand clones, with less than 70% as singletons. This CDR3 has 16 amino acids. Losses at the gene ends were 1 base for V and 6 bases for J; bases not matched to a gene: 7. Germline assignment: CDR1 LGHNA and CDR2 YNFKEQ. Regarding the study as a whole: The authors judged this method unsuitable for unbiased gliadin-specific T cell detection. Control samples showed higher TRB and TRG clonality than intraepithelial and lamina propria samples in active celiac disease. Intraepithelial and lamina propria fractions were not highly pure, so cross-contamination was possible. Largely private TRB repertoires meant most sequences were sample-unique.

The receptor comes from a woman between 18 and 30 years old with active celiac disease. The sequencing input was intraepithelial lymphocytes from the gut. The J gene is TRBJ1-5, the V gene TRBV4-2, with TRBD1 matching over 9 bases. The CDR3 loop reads CASSQAGQGMGQPQHF. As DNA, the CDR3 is TGTGCCAGCAGCCAAGCGGGACAGGGAATGGGTCAGCCCCAGCATTTT.